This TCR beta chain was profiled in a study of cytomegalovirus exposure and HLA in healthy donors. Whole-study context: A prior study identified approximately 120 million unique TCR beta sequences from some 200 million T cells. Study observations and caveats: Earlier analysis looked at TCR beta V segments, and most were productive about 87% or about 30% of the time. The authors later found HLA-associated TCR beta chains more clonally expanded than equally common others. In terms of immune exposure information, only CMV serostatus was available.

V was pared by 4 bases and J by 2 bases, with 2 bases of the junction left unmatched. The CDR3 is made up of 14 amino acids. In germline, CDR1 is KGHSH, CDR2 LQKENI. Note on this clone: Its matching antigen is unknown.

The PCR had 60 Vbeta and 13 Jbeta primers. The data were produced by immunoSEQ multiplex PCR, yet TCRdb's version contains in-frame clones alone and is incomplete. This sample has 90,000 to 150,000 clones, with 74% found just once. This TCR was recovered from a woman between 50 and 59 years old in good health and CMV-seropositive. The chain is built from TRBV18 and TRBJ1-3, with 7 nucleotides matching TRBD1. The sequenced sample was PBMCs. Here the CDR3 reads CASSQQGTGNTIYF. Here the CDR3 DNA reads TGTGCCAGCTCACAACAGGGGACTGGAAACACCATATATTTT.